The 18 T cell receptor beta chains reported below all come from one sample, sequenced in a study of OX40 agonist ivuxolimab in advanced cancers. Produced via immunoSEQ multiplex PCR; TCRdb's table is partial and in-frame only. Among about 14,000 clones listed, about 88% were seen once. The starting material was CD4+ or CD8+ T cells sorted from blood, obtained in a trial of the OX40 agonist ivuxolimab. The receptor set was obtained from an adult with an advanced solid tumor such as melanoma, head and neck, liver or kidney cancer.

This chain links TRBV27 with TRBJ2-4; possibly TRBD1 for D (5 bases). This CDR3 spans 17 amino acids. The V gene lost 3 bases and the J gene lost 0 bases, with 15 bases spanning the gap. Germline assignment: CDR1 MNHEY and CDR2 SMNVEV (reference sequence). CDR3 sequence: CASSFQSGNLAKNIQYF. The CDR3 DNA follows: TGTGCCAGCAGTTTCCAGTCAGGGAACCTAGCCAAAAACATTCAGTACTTC.

The chain carries TRBV30 and TRBJ2-5; D tentatively reads TRBD1 or TRBD2 (5 bases each). This CDR3 spans 13 amino acids. Germline CDR1 is GTSNPN and CDR2 is SVGIG (reference sequence). V was shortened by 5 bases and J by 3 bases, with 13 bases between the two germline ends. This CDR3 reads CAWGPGTKETQYF. The DNA for the CDR3 is TGTGCCTGGGGACCCGGGACCAAAGAGACCCAGTACTTC.

By sample fraction, this clone is medium-sized. This chain joins TRBV19 and TRBJ2-5; the D gene is possibly TRBD1 (5 bases). V shed 6 bases and J shed 0 bases, with 11 bases lying between them. Per germline, CDR1 LNHDA and CDR2 SQIVND (reference sequence). The CDR3 is 14 amino acids. The CDR3 spells CASRPTGYQETQYF. The CDR3 DNA is TGTGCCAGTAGGCCCACAGGCTACCAAGAGACCCAGTACTTC.

The V call is TRBV11-2, the J call TRBJ2-2; maybe TRBD2 (5 bases). Trimming cost V 5 bases and J 4 bases, with 11 bases left between them. The CDR3 has 14 amino acids. Germline CDR1 SGHAT, CDR2 FQNNGV. The CDR3 DNA is TGTGCCAGCAGCAGAGGGTCTCTCACCGGGGAGCTGTTTTTT. Residues: CASSRGSLTGELFF.

The chain employs TRBV23-1 and TRBJ1-2; the D gene is possibly TRBD1 (5 bases). TRBV23-1 qualifies as an ORF whose function is uncertain. V was pared by 3 bases and J by 8 bases, with 16 bases between. The CDR3 sequence is 14 residues long. CDR3 coding DNA: TGCGCCAGCAGTCAGCCGCAGGGTGGCGGAGGCTACACCTTC. Its protein is CASSQPQGGGGYTF.

This chain connects TRBV21-1 to TRBJ2-3. TRBV21-1 is labeled a pseudogene. The CDR3 runs to 16 residues. The CDR3 DNA follows: TGTGCCAGCAGCAAAGCTAAGGTTTGCCCCATAAATACGCAGTATTTT. Its protein is CASSKAKVCPINTQYF.

This chain joins TRBV19 and TRBJ2-5, with D hard to call. The assigned J gene may be wrong: the sequence end matches TRBJ2-7 better. Germline V lookup: CDR1 LNHDA, CDR2 SQIVND (reference sequence). The CDR3 contains 16 residues. The CDR3 loop reads CASSISRAATLNEQYF. The DNA for the CDR3 is TGTGCCAGTAGTATAAGTAGGGCAGCAACTCTCAACGAGCAGTACTTC.

J is TRBJ2-3 and V is TRBV9; D unclear. Germline values: CDR1 SGDLS, CDR2 YYNGEE. V was trimmed by 0 bases and J by 4 bases, leaving 12 bases between them. The CDR3 is 15 amino acids. The CDR3 region is CASSVVGWSPDTQYF. For the CDR3, the DNA is TGTGCCAGCAGCGTAGTTGGGTGGAGCCCAGATACGCAGTATTTT.

The rearrangement links TRBV6-6 to TRBJ2-7; D may match TRBD1 or TRBD2 (5 bases each). CDR3 length: 13 amino acids. CDR1 and CDR2 (germline): MNHNY, SVGAGI (reference sequence). Trimming took off 3 bases at V and 0 bases at J, with 6 bases between the two ends. The CDR3 loop reads CASSYGGSYEQYF. DNA of the CDR3: TGTGCCAGCAGTTATGGGGGCTCCTACGAGCAGTACTTC.

The rearrangement uses TRBV5-6 and TRBJ1-3; no clear D gene. Trimming stripped 0 bases from V and 4 bases from J, with 11 bases between. This CDR3 has 15 residues. Germline V gene lookup returns CDR1 SGHDT and CDR2 YYEEEE. The CDR3, as DNA: TGTGCCAGCAGCTTGGGACAAGGGCGAGGAAACACCATATATTTT. It is translated as CASSLGQGRGNTIYF.

This chain connects TRBV9 to TRBJ2-3; 11 nucleotides align to TRBD1. CDR1 is SGDLS and CDR2 is YYNGEE in the germline V gene. The J segment lost 3 bases and the V segment lost 3 bases, leaving 3 bases of the junction unmatched. The CDR3 contains 15 residues. The CDR3 DNA reads TGTGCCAGCAGCGGAGGACAGGGGGCAACAGATACGCAGTATTTT. Residues: CASSGGQGATDTQYF.

The chain recombines TRBV15 with TRBJ2-7, with a tentative D call TRBD2 (5 bases). V was pared by 9 bases and J by 5 bases, with 14 bases between. Per the germline V gene, CDR1 is LNHNV and CDR2 is YYDKDF (reference sequence). The CDR3 runs to 12 residues. The CDR3 region has the DNA TGTGCCACTTCGGTAGGGAGTGACGAGCAGTACTTC. This codes for CATSVGSDEQYF.

Comments on this clone: The junction departs from the called germline gene at one end, perhaps through a read error. The chain links TRBV30 to TRBJ1-2, with no clear D. The CDR3 consists of 12 residues. CDR1 is GTSNPN, CDR2 SVGIG, per germline (reference sequence). CDR3 nucleotide sequence: TGTGCCTGGAGTAATGGACGGGCCCCCTATGTCTTC. Protein: CAWSNGRAPYVF.

The gene calls are TRBV9 and TRBJ2-1; TRBD2 matches 9 bases. V dropped 4 bases and J dropped 3; count of bases not matched to a gene: 11. There are 17 residues in the CDR3. Germline CDR1 is SGDLS and CDR2 is YYNGEE. DNA for the CDR3: TGTGCCAGCAGCCCCCCCGGGCTAGCGGGATTCTACAATGAGCAGTTCTTC. It translates to CASSPPGLAGFYNEQFF.

The gene calls are TRBV9 and TRBJ2-2, with D possibly matching TRBD2 (5 bases). Trimming pared 2 bases from V and 5 bases from J, leaving 7 bases between. CDR3 length: 13 residues. Germline V gene data show CDR1 as SGDLS and CDR2 as YYNGEE. The CDR3 sequence: CASSVRRTGELFF. Written as DNA, the CDR3 is TGTGCCAGCAGCGTCAGGAGGACCGGGGAGCTGTTTTTT.

CDR3 protein: CASSLMDEQFF. CDR3 nucleotide sequence: TGTGCCAGCAGCTTAATGGATGAGCAGTTCTTC. The J gene is TRBJ2-1, the V gene TRBV7-6; D is unclear. The CDR3 runs to 11 residues. V shed 2 bases and J shed 8 bases, with 4 bases lying between them. Looked up from germline, CDR1 is SGHVS and CDR2 is FNYEAQ.

CDR3 bases: TGTGCCAGCAGCTTGGGACTAGCGGGAGGGAACTACGAGCAGTACTTC. Protein sequence: CASSLGLAGGNYEQYF. V gene TRBV7-6 combines with J gene TRBJ2-7, with 16 nucleotides matching TRBD2. Germline-derived CDR1 and CDR2 are SGHVS and FNYEAQ. The CDR3 spans 16 residues. Losses at the gene ends were 3 bases for V and 3 bases for J; bases not matched to a gene: 2.

The J gene is TRBJ1-1, the V gene TRBV11-2, with 10 bases identical to TRBD1. Germline CDR1 is SGHAT and CDR2 is FQNNGV. The CDR3 covers 16 residues. V shed 4 bases and J 0 bases; nucleotides not matched to a gene: 5. DNA for the CDR3: TGTGCCAGCAGCTCGGGACAGGGGAGCATGAACACTGAAGCTTTCTTT. This codes for CASSSGQGSMNTEAFF. Full variable domain (outside the CDR3, taken from reference TRBV11-2 and TRBJ1-1): EAGVAQSPRYKIIEKRQSVAFWCNPISGHATLYWYQQILGQGPKLLIQFQNNGVVDDSQLPKDRFSAERLKGVDSTLKIQPAKLEDSAVYLCASSSGQGSMNTEAFFGQGTRLTVV.